The 21 T cell receptor beta chains given below trace back to one sample, sequenced in a study of tumor and adjacent non-tumor tissue in lung cancer. The template was RNA from unsorted bulk tissue. TCRbeta libraries were built with three rounds of nested PCR, modified from ARM-PCR. TCRdb reprocessed the multiplex PCR reads via MiXCR and lists one record per CDR3 protein. The sample lists over 110,000 distinct CDR3 sequences, around 66% occurring once. The specimen was lung tumor tissue. These receptors all stem from a man in his sixties with small cell lung cancer.

A word on this clonotype: Sequence at one end of the junction differs from germline and may be a read error. The chain recombines TRBV14 with TRBJ2-1; D is ambiguous. The germline V gene has CDR1 SGHDN and CDR2 FVKESK. There are 15 residues in the CDR3. In nucleotides, the CDR3 is TGTACCAGTAGCCAAGAGGCGACGTCCTACAATGAGCAGTTCTTC. This gives the protein CTSSQEATSYNEQFF.

The V call is TRBV28, the J call TRBJ2-4; 7 bases are shared with TRBD1. V was clipped by 4 bases and J by 8 bases; unmatched bases: 8. Germline CDR1 MDHEN, CDR2 SYDVKM. The CDR3 length is 14 residues. The CDR3 loop reads CASSSRQGRDIQYF. As DNA, the CDR3 is TGTGCCAGCAGTTCCCGACAGGGTCGTGACATTCAGTACTTC. The full variable domain, rest sourced from reference TRBV28 and TRBJ2-4, is DVKVTQSSRYLVKRTGEKVFLECVQDMDHENMFWYRQDPGLGLRLIYFSYDVKMKEKGDIPEGYSVSREKKERFSLILESASTNQTSMYLCASSSRQGRDIQYFGAGTRLSVL.

This chain uses TRBV6-1 with TRBJ1-6, with TRBD1 matching 7 bases. This CDR3 is 18 amino acids long. In germline, CDR1 is MNHNS, CDR2 SASEGT. After removal of 10 bases from V and 1 base from J, the junction contained 16 bases not matched to a gene. The CDR3: CATAGQRVIKSYNSPLHF. CDR3 in DNA: TGTGCCACCGCGGGACAGAGGGTAATTAAGTCCTATAATTCACCCCTCCACTTT.

Of note for this clonotype: A read error may account for a junction end that differs from germline. The chain employs TRBV12-3 or TRBV12-4 and TRBJ2-3; D is unresolved. This CDR3 contains 15 residues. The CDR3 sequence: CASSLGLSITDTQYF. CDR3 in DNA: TGTGCCAGCAGTTTAGGTCTATCAATCACAGATACGCAGTATTTC.

The chain is built from TRBV6-1 and TRBJ1-2; D is unresolved. There are 13 residues in the CDR3. V lost 4 bases and J lost 13, with 19 bases in between. The germline gives CDR1 MNHNS, CDR2 SASEGT. The CDR3 sequence: CASSVEAGVVCTF. Here the CDR3 DNA reads TGTGCCAGCAGTGTTGAAGCGGGAGTAGTCTGCACCTTC.

This clonotype is deemed medium-sized. The chain joins TRBV7-9 to TRBJ2-3; TRBD2 aligns across 7 bases. The CDR3 sequence is 15 residues long. The ends lost 0 bases at V and 5 bases at J; junction bases unmatched: 5. CDR1 SEHNR and CDR2 FQNEAQ come from the germline V gene (reference sequence). The CDR3 sequence: CASSLAGGPGDTQYF. The DNA for the CDR3 is TGTGCCAGCAGCTTAGCGGGAGGGCCGGGAGATACGCAGTATTTT. Complete variable domain (other parts from reference TRBV7-9 and TRBJ2-3): DTGVSQNPRHKITKRGQNVTFRCDPISEHNRLYWYRQTLGQGPEFLTYFQNEAQLEKSRLLSDRFSAERPKGSFSTLEIQRTEQGDSAMYLCASSLAGGPGDTQYFGPGTRLTVL.

This clonotype was observed a few times. The CDR3 loop reads CASSPGTKNIQYF. CDR3 DNA sequence: TGTGCCAGCAGCCCGGGTACCAAAAACATTCAGTACTTC. The chain couples TRBV5-6 to TRBJ2-4, with D unresolved. This CDR3 is built from 13 residues. Trimming cost V 4 bases and J 2 bases, with 7 bases left between them. Germline V gives CDR1 SGHDT, CDR2 YYEEEE.

This clonotype was detected only a few times. CDR3 loop: CSSEREGGETQYF. The CDR3 DNA reads TGCAGTTCTGAGCGGGAGGGGGGAGAGACCCAGTACTTC. The chain carries TRBV20-1 and TRBJ2-5; 10 bases are a match to TRBD2. The CDR3 consists of 13 residues. V lost 8 bases to trimming and J lost 4 bases; unmatched junction nucleotides: 7. Germline V gives CDR1 DFQATT, CDR2 SNEGSKA (reference sequence).

This clonotype came up many times. The rearrangement uses TRBV6-5 and TRBJ2-2; weak D call: TRBD1 (5 bases). Trimming shortened V by 8 bases and J by 7 bases, and 17 bases separated the two germline ends. Germline lookup yields CDR1 MNHEY and CDR2 SVGAGI. The CDR3 spans 14 residues. CDR3 DNA: TGTGCCAGCTTGAGCCAGGGTGCAGTCGGGGAGCTGTTTTTT. This codes for CASLSQGAVGELFF.

This clonotype was found a few times. The chain has TRBV5-4 and TRBJ2-1; the match to TRBD2 covers 13 bases. Unmatched junction bases numbered 12, after V lost 6 bases and J lost 3 bases. Per germline, CDR1 SGHNT and CDR2 YYREEE (reference sequence). The length of the CDR3 is 18 residues. CDR3 protein: CASTRGTSGTTNYNEQFF. CDR3 DNA: TGTGCCAGCACCCGGGGGACTAGCGGGACGACTAACTACAATGAGCAGTTCTTC. The entire variable domain, with the rest obtained from reference TRBV5-4 and TRBJ2-1, is as follows: ETGVTQSPTHLIKTRGQQVTLRCSSQSGHNTVSWYQQALGQGPQFIFQYYREEENGRGNFPPRFSGLQFPNYSSELNVNALELDDSALYLCASTRGTSGTTNYNEQFFGPGTRLTVL.

About this clonotype: This clone may be a read error of a much larger clone one base away. This chain links TRBV20-1 with TRBJ1-1; 9 bases are shared with TRBD1. Germline lookup yields CDR1 DFQATT and CDR2 SNEGSKA (reference sequence). The CDR3 runs to 14 residues. The CDR3 loop reads CTAKEQGAYTEAFF. The CDR3 bases are TGCACTGCTAAGGAACAGGGGGCGTACACTGAAGCTTTCTTT.

Comments on this clonotype: This sequence may be a read error, since a much larger clone differs from it by one base. The CDR3 DNA follows: TGCAGTACCACGCTCTTAGGGGACACTGAAGCTTTCTTT. Translating it yields CSTTLLGDTEAFF. The chain links TRBV20-1 to TRBJ1-1; possibly TRBD1 for D (5 bases). V was clipped by 8 bases and J by 3 bases, with 16 bases between them. The CDR3 extends over 13 amino acids. Germline CDR1 DFQATT, CDR2 SNEGSKA (reference sequence).

Only a few counts were recorded for this clonotype. The chain combines TRBV20-1 with TRBJ2-1; weak D call: TRBD2 (5 bases). CDR3 length: 14 amino acids. V was pared by 3 bases and J by 7 bases, with 16 bases between. CDR1 is DFQATT, CDR2 SNEGSKA, per germline (reference sequence). Here the CDR3 DNA reads TGCAGTGCTAGCGGGATAAGGTCGATTAATGAGCAGTTCTTC. It translates to CSASGIRSINEQFF.

For this clonotype: A junction end diverges from the germline sequence, so it may reflect a read error. The chain recombines TRBV6-5 with TRBJ2-3; TRBD2 matches at 9 bases. CDR3 length equals 18 residues. Germline lookup yields CDR1 MNHEY and CDR2 SVGAGI. The CDR3, as DNA: TGTGCCAGCAGTGCCATAACTAGCGGGCCCCAGAGGACAGATACGCAGTACTTT. Amino acids: CASSAITSGPQRTDTQYF.

This clonotype was recorded only once. The V call is TRBV18, the J call TRBJ2-5; 9 bases fit TRBD1. There are 15 residues in the CDR3. Per germline, CDR1 KGHSH and CDR2 LQKENI. With 4 bases clipped from V and 4 bases from J, the junction kept 7 bases outside the gene matches. The CDR3 sequence: CASSLRQGEGETQYF. CDR3 in DNA: TGTGCCAGCTCACTTCGACAGGGGGAGGGAGAGACCCAGTACTTC.

Only one count was recorded for this clonotype. The chain couples TRBV12-5 to TRBJ1-4, with TRBD1 matching over 7 bases. Per germline, CDR1 LGHNT and CDR2 FRNRAP. With V trimmed by 8 bases and J by 15 bases, 12 bases remained unmatched. The CDR3 runs 12 residues. For the CDR3, the DNA is TGTGCTAGTTTAATGTACCGGGACAGATTGTTTTTT. It yields the protein CASLMYRDRLFF. The variable domain in full, with the rest retrieved from reference TRBV12-5 and TRBJ1-4, is DARVTQTPRHKVTEMGQEVTMRCQPILGHNTVFWYRQTMMQGLELLAYFRNRAPLDDSGMPKDRFSAEMPDATLATLKIQPSEPRDSAVYFCASLMYRDRLFFGSGTQLSVL.

The table lists this clonotype with many counts. The chain couples TRBV11-3 to TRBJ1-4; D is unclear. The germline gives CDR1 SGHNT, CDR2 YENEEA. Trimming shortened V by 3 bases and J by 7 bases, and 18 bases separated the two germline ends. CDR3 length: 16 amino acids. CDR3 sequence: CASSFAGPSPTEKLFF. The CDR3, as DNA: TGTGCCAGCAGCTTCGCTGGACCCTCACCGACTGAAAAACTGTTTTTT.

On this clonotype itself: One end of the junction does not line up with germline, which may come from a read error. The J gene is TRBJ2-2, the V gene TRBV24-1, with D uncertain. The germline V gene has CDR1 KGHDR and CDR2 SFDVKD. The CDR3 extends over 13 amino acids. The CDR3 DNA follows: TGTACCACCAGTGAGGCGAACACCGGGGAGCTGTTTTTT. Translated: CTTSEANTGELFF.

This clonotype was detected ten times or more. The chain recombines TRBV11-3 with TRBJ2-1; D is possibly TRBD2 (6 bases). Trimming shortened V by 4 bases and J by 9 bases, and 19 bases separated the two germline ends. The CDR3 totals 15 residues. Germline-derived CDR1 and CDR2 are SGHNT and YENEEA. CDR3 residues: CASSSGTQRDGEQFF. The DNA of the CDR3 is TGTGCCAGCAGCTCCGGGACTCAGAGAGACGGTGAGCAGTTCTTC.

This chain connects TRBV5-4 to TRBJ2-3, with 12 bases fitting TRBD2. There are 16 residues in the CDR3. Looked up from germline, CDR1 is SGHNT and CDR2 is YYREEE (reference sequence). The V and J ends lost 4 bases and 4 bases, in that order; junction bases with no gene match: 7. CDR3 residues: CASSETSGSSSDTQYF. CDR3 DNA: TGTGCCAGCAGCGAGACTAGCGGGAGTTCTTCAGATACGCAGTATTTT.

Of note for this clonotype: The junction shows a germline mismatch at one end, possibly a read error. The rearrangement joins TRBV20-1 to TRBJ2-3; no clear D. The V gene's germline CDR1 is DFQATT and CDR2 SNEGSKA (reference sequence). The CDR3 length is 14 residues. CDR3 nucleotides: TGCAGTGCCAGAGTAGGCCCCCTCACAGATACGCAGTATTTT. This gives the protein CSARVGPLTDTQYF.